The 26 T cell receptor beta chains reported below all come from one sample, sequenced in a study of shared clonotypes between healthy human individuals (dated by TCRdb to the early 2020s). The library was obtained by the immunoSEQ multiplex PCR assay. TCRdb obtained this table from immuneACCESS and retained in-frame rearrangements with V and J assigned. These tables miss some clones; where compared with another copy, unresolved V genes account for less than half of the shortfall, and the remainder is unexplained. Counted in this sample were 550,000 to 850,000 clones; roughly 70% of them appeared once. The top ten clones comprise over 1.5% of the sample. Sequences were obtained from memory CD4+ T cells sorted from blood. The cell subset or site label corresponds to: CD45RA-negative fraction. These receptor sequences come from a woman aged 30 to 39 in good health.

Here the CDR3 reads CASTGPRLAGVPEQYF. The CDR3 DNA sequence: TGTGCCAGCACCGGACCTCGACTAGCGGGAGTTCCCGAGCAGTACTTC. The chain recombines TRBV7-2 with TRBJ2-7; TRBD2 aligns across 12 bases. CDR1 is SGHTA and CDR2 is FQGNSA in the germline V gene. The CDR3 runs to 16 residues. J was trimmed by 6 bases and V by 7 bases; bases with no gene match: 13.

This chain uses TRBV19 with TRBJ2-4; unclear D gene. The CDR3 spans 14 residues. Germline assignment: CDR1 LNHDA and CDR2 SQIVND (reference sequence). Trimming took 3 bases from V and 6 from J, leaving 12 bases between them. CDR3 sequence: CASSMGGTGNIQYF. The CDR3 DNA follows: TGTGCCAGTAGTATGGGTGGTACGGGAAACATTCAGTACTTC. The complete variable domain, with remaining parts taken from reference TRBV19 and TRBJ2-4, reads DGGITQSPKYLFRKEGQNVTLSCEQNLNHDAMYWYRQDPGQGLRLIYYSQIVNDFQKGDIAEGYSVSREKKESFPLTVTSAQKNPTAFYLCASSMGGTGNIQYFGAGTRLSVL.

The V gene is TRBV28, the J gene TRBJ1-2; D might be TRBD1 (6 bases). This CDR3 contains 13 residues. Trimming shortened V by 2 bases and J by 4 bases, and 8 bases separated the two germline ends. Germline CDR1 reads MDHEN; CDR2 reads SYDVKM. The CDR3 here is CASSLIRGYGYTF. Here the CDR3 DNA reads TGTGCCAGCAGTTTAATCAGGGGCTATGGCTACACCTTC.

The rearrangement joins TRBV27 to TRBJ1-5; 8 nucleotides line up with TRBD1. CDR3 length: 13 amino acids. The V gene's germline CDR1 is MNHEY and CDR2 SMNVEV (reference sequence). J lost 5 bases, V lost 5 bases, and 2 bases had no gene match. CDR3 sequence (DNA): TGTGCCAGCAGTCGGACAGGGTATCAGCCCCAGCATTTT. As protein: CASSRTGYQPQHF.

J is TRBJ2-7 and V is TRBV4-2; TRBD1 aligns across 9 bases. The CDR3 contains 15 residues. V dropped 1 base and J dropped 4; count of bases not matched to a gene: 5. The germline V gene has CDR1 LGHNA and CDR2 YNFKEQ. CDR3: CASSQAHGTGYEQYF. The CDR3 bases are TGTGCCAGCAGCCAAGCCCACGGGACAGGGTACGAGCAGTACTTC.

The V gene is TRBV5-1, the J gene TRBJ2-1, with D perhaps matching TRBD2 (5 bases). This CDR3 spans 15 amino acids. Per germline, CDR1 SGHRS and CDR2 YFSETQ. V was trimmed by 0 bases and J by 5 bases, leaving 12 bases between them. CDR3 nucleotide sequence: TGCGCCAGCAGCTTGGTCGGGGTGGCCGACAATGAGCAGTTCTTC. Amino acids: CASSLVGVADNEQFF.

The V call is TRBV5-4, the J call TRBJ2-5; TRBD1 matches at 7 bases. Germline V gene lookup returns CDR1 SGHNT and CDR2 YYREEE (reference sequence). There are 14 residues in the CDR3. The V and J ends lost 2 bases and 5 bases, in that order; junction bases with no gene match: 6. CDR3 loop: CASSFGQVMETQYF. The CDR3, as DNA: TGTGCCAGCAGCTTTGGACAGGTGATGGAGACCCAGTACTTC.

This clone was seen a few times. This sample includes further DNA sequences coding for the same CDR3. The J gene is TRBJ2-7, the V gene TRBV30, with 9 bases fitting TRBD1. The CDR3 is 15 amino acids. The germline gives CDR1 GTSNPN, CDR2 SVGIG (reference sequence). The junction had 8 bases not matched to a gene; V was cut back by 2 bases and J by 3 bases. This CDR3 reads CAWSSRQGVSYEQYF. In nucleotides, the CDR3 is TGTGCCTGGAGTTCACGACAGGGGGTAAGCTACGAGCAGTACTTC.

This chain connects TRBV7-8 to TRBJ2-7; a possible D gene is TRBD1 (6 bases). V was shortened by 5 bases and J by 4 bases, with 18 bases between the two germline ends. The CDR3 has 15 residues. Germline CDR1 and CDR2: SGHVS and FQNEAQ. The CDR3 DNA reads TGTGCCAGCAGCCTAACGGCAGGGACAAAATACGAGCAGTACTTC. Amino acid sequence: CASSLTAGTKYEQYF.

The V and J genes are TRBV5-8 and TRBJ2-1; tentatively, D is TRBD1 (5 bases). The CDR3 consists of 16 residues. The germline V gene encodes CDR1 SGHTS and CDR2 YDEGEE. Trimming shortened V by 4 bases and J by 5 bases, and 19 bases separated the two germline ends. CDR3 loop: CASSHRPALLDNEQFF. The CDR3 DNA follows: TGTGCCAGCAGCCACAGGCCCGCTCTCCTAGACAATGAGCAGTTCTTC.

The V gene is TRBV28, the J gene TRBJ1-4; a weak D match, TRBD1 (6 bases). The CDR3 loop spans 18 amino acids. Germline loops: CDR1 MDHEN, CDR2 SYDVKM. The V gene lost 5 bases and the J gene lost 0 bases, with 19 bases spanning the gap. In nucleotides, the CDR3 is TGTGCCAGCAGTACAGACAGGAAAAAGCCCGCAACTAATGAAAAACTGTTTTTT. Protein sequence: CASSTDRKKPATNEKLFF.

In this sample, this clone turned up a few times. The rearrangement links TRBV6-4 to TRBJ2-1; no firm D call. Deletions cut 1 base from V and 10 bases from J, with 11 bases between. The germline V gene encodes CDR1 MRHNA and CDR2 SNTAGT. The CDR3 totals 13 residues. CDR3 sequence reads: CASSDFTDGEQFF. The CDR3 nucleotides are TGTGCCAGCAGTGACTTCACTGATGGGGAGCAGTTCTTC.

Notes on this clone: A read error is the likely source, as a far larger clone sits one nucleotide away. This same CDR3 is encoded by further DNA sequences in the sample. The chain couples TRBV7-9 to TRBJ2-3; 10 bases fit TRBD2. CDR3 length: 19 amino acids. J gave up 4 bases and V 3 bases, and 16 bases lay outside the gene matches. Germline V gene lookup returns CDR1 SEHNR and CDR2 FQNEAQ (reference sequence). CDR3 sequence (DNA): TGTGCCAGCAGCTTGTGGTTTGTAGCGGGGGGCCCGTCGGCAGATACGCAGTATTTT. Its protein is CASSLWFVAGGPSADTQYF.

The chain employs TRBV5-3 and TRBJ2-5, with 10 bases aligning to TRBD2. TRBV5-3 is flagged as an ORF with uncertain function. This CDR3 region has 13 residues. With V trimmed by 8 bases and J by 5 bases, 6 bases remained unmatched. The CDR3 reads CASSLSGRETQYF. The DNA for the CDR3 is TGTGCCAGCAGCCTTAGCGGGAGGGAGACCCAGTACTTC.

The table lists this clone with a few counts. At the DNA level, this CDR3 is encoded by other sequences in the same sample as well. V and J are TRBV5-1 and TRBJ2-7; TRBD2 matches 7 bases. The CDR3 is 14 amino acids. Germline-derived CDR1 and CDR2 are SGHRS and YFSETQ. After removal of 0 bases from V and 0 bases from J, the junction contained 0 bases not matched to a gene. The CDR3 sequence: CASSLGGSSYEQYF. CDR3 coding DNA: TGCGCCAGCAGCTTGGGCGGGAGCTCCTACGAGCAGTACTTC.

This clone was counted at least ten times. The chain couples TRBV7-3 to TRBJ2-1; D not resolved. Germline CDR1 is SGHTA and CDR2 is FQGTGA. Trimming pared 4 bases from V and 9 bases from J, leaving 13 bases between. CDR3 length equals 13 residues. Here the CDR3 reads CASSSPNVGEQFF. Written as DNA, the CDR3 is TGTGCCAGCAGCTCCCCCAACGTGGGTGAGCAGTTCTTC.

This clone has a handful of counts. The chain links TRBV28 to TRBJ2-7, with D tentatively TRBD2 (6 bases). V shed 4 bases and J shed 3 bases, with 25 bases lying between them. Per germline, CDR1 MDHEN and CDR2 SYDVKM. The CDR3 contains 18 residues. This chain's CDR3 is CASSSGRTYQNQGYEQYF. In DNA form, the CDR3 reads TGTGCCAGCAGTTCTGGGAGGACATACCAAAATCAAGGCTACGAGCAGTACTTC. Complete variable domain (other parts from reference TRBV28 and TRBJ2-7): DVKVTQSSRYLVKRTGEKVFLECVQDMDHENMFWYRQDPGLGLRLIYFSYDVKMKEKGDIPEGYSVSREKKERFSLILESASTNQTSMYLCASSSGRTYQNQGYEQYFGPGTRLTVT.

This chain connects TRBV15 to TRBJ2-3; maybe TRBD2 (5 bases). V was cut by 5 bases and J by 4 bases, with 22 bases left in between. The V gene's germline CDR1 is LNHNV and CDR2 YYDKDF (reference sequence). This CDR3 is built from 17 residues. CDR3 coding DNA: TGTGCCACCAGCGATCCAAATCAGGAGGCCTTGGCAGATACGCAGTATTTT. It encodes CATSDPNQEALADTQYF.

The genes are TRBV2 and TRBJ1-5, with D possibly being TRBD1 (6 bases). V was shortened by 6 bases and J by 4 bases, with 16 bases between the two germline ends. Germline V lookup: CDR1 SNHLY, CDR2 FYNNEI. This CDR3 is built from 15 residues. CDR3 DNA: TGTGCCAGCAGCCTACGGCAGGGGAGGAATCAGCCCCAGCATTTT. Protein: CASSLRQGRNQPQHF. The whole variable domain, filled in from reference TRBV2 and TRBJ1-5, reads EPEVTQTPSHQVTQMGQEVILRCVPISNHLYFYWYRQILGQKVEFLVSFYNNEISEKSEIFDDQFSVERPDGSNFTLKIRSTKLEDSAMYFCASSLRQGRNQPQHFGDGTRLSIL.

The chain couples TRBV28 to TRBJ2-6; 7 bases are a match to TRBD2. V was pared by 4 bases and J by 2 bases, with 8 bases of the junction left unmatched. The CDR3 consists of 17 residues. Germline V gives CDR1 MDHEN, CDR2 SYDVKM. The CDR3 sequence is CASSSSGTTPGANVLTF. CDR3 DNA sequence: TGTGCCAGCAGTTCCAGCGGGACCACCCCTGGGGCCAACGTCCTGACTTTC.

The rearrangement uses TRBV9 and TRBJ1-1; perhaps TRBD1 as D (6 bases). The CDR3 length is 15 residues. V was shortened by 5 bases and J by 1 base, with 15 bases between the two germline ends. The germline V gene encodes CDR1 SGDLS and CDR2 YYNGEE. Written as DNA, the CDR3 is TGTGCCAGCAGTCGTCTCACAGGGCCGAACACTGAAGCTTTCTTT. Its translation is CASSRLTGPNTEAFF.

The V call is TRBV19, the J call TRBJ2-1, with 9 bases aligning to TRBD1. The junction had 5 bases not matched to a gene; V was cut back by 4 bases and J by 1 base. Germline-derived CDR1 and CDR2 are LNHDA and SQIVND (reference sequence). The CDR3 runs 16 residues. The DNA for the CDR3 is TGTGCCAGTAGTAGGGGACAGGGATCTTCCTACAATGAGCAGTTCTTC. It translates to CASSRGQGSSYNEQFF. The entire variable domain, with the rest obtained from reference TRBV19 and TRBJ2-1, is as follows: DGGITQSPKYLFRKEGQNVTLSCEQNLNHDAMYWYRQDPGQGLRLIYYSQIVNDFQKGDIAEGYSVSREKKESFPLTVTSAQKNPTAFYLCASSRGQGSSYNEQFFGPGTRLTVL.

This rearrangement joins TRBV4-2 to TRBJ1-1; D gene unclear. V lost 4 bases to trimming and J lost 4 bases, with 16 bases between them. The CDR3 has 15 residues. Germline CDR1 is LGHNA and CDR2 is YNFKEQ. The CDR3 region has the DNA TGTGCCAGCAGCCGGTCCGGGTCTGAGGGCACTGAAGCTTTCTTT. Its translation: CASSRSGSEGTEAFF.

The gene calls are TRBV10-3 and TRBJ2-5, with 8 nucleotides matching TRBD1. Germline loops: CDR1 ENHRY, CDR2 SYGVKD. The CDR3 spans 14 residues. The V gene end was trimmed by 6 bases and the J gene end by 5 bases; junction bases not matched to a gene: 8. CDR3 nucleotides: TGTGCCATCAGGGCCGGACAGGGTATGGAGACCCAGTACTTC. Its translation is CAIRAGQGMETQYF.

This chain links TRBV2 with TRBJ2-2; TRBD1 agrees at 7 bases. Germline trimming cut 1 base from V and 7 bases from J; bases unmatched to any gene: 9. Germline CDR1 SNHLY, CDR2 FYNNEI. This CDR3 is built from 16 residues. The CDR3, as DNA: TGTGCCAGCAGTGAAGTAGGACAGGCAGTCATCGGGGAGCTGTTTTTT. This codes for CASSEVGQAVIGELFF.

The chain employs TRBV6-6 and TRBJ2-1; D possibly matches TRBD1 or TRBD2 (7 bases each). Germline CDR1 MNHNY, CDR2 SVGAGI (reference sequence). This CDR3 contains 16 residues. The ends were cut back, 6 bases at V and 3 bases at J, with 18 bases in the middle. CDR3 DNA: TGTGCCAGCAGAGACCAACAGGGGACTATCTACAATGAGCAGTTCTTC. This gives the protein CASRDQQGTIYNEQFF.